These T cell receptor beta chains were read from a single sample in a study of T cells in localized non-small cell lung cancer. Clones were sequenced by immunoSEQ multiplex PCR, and TCRdb holds only the in-frame ones, with some missing. The sample yields some 10,000 clones, roughly 84% seen once. The source material was peripheral blood, sampled before any cancer treatment. The receptors originated from a male donor at least 60 years old with stage III lung adenocarcinoma. Both conserved end residues are part of each CDR3. D genes are given only for firm matches. Part of the rows lack a size; the others show once, few, many or a class for expanded clones.

j_call clone_size d_call v_call cdr3_aa cdr3_nt
TRBJ1-3 NA TRBD1 TRBV10-3 CAISRGGDSGNTIYF TGTGCCATCAGTCGAGGGGGCGACTCTGGAAACACCATATATTTT
TRBJ2-5 once NA TRBV5-1 CASSLARRDETQYF TGCGCCAGCAGCTTGGCCCGCAGGGATGAGACCCAGTACTTC
TRBJ1-3 NA NA TRBV9 CASSVDPTVGNTIYF TGTGCCAGCAGCGTAGATCCGACAGTAGGAAACACCATATATTTT
TRBJ2-7 NA TRBD1 TRBV27 CASSFRPGQGTYEQYF TGTGCCAGCAGTTTCCGTCCGGGACAGGGGACCTACGAGCAGTACTTC
TRBJ2-3 NA TRBD2 TRBV5-4 CASSPGLADTDTQYF TGTGCCAGCAGCCCCGGACTAGCGGACACAGATACGCAGTATTTT
TRBJ2-3 NA TRBD2 TRBV7-9 CASSFSGQIGTQYF TGTGCCAGCAGCTTTAGCGGGCAAATAGGTACGCAGTATTTT
TRBJ2-7 NA NA TRBV6-1 CASSLAGYEQYF TGTGCCAGCAGCCTCGCTGGCTACGAGCAGTACTTC
TRBJ1-1 NA TRBD1 TRBV9 CASSPGQGYTEAFF TGTGCCAGCAGCCCGGGACAGGGGTACACTGAAGCTTTCTTT
TRBJ2-2 NA NA TRBV6-5 CASTEGNTGELFF TGTGCCAGCACAGAGGGGAACACCGGGGAGCTGTTTTTT
TRBJ2-1 NA NA TRBV4-2 CASSQDPSGPLNEQFF TGTGCCAGCAGCCAAGATCCGAGCGGCCCCCTCAATGAGCAGTTCTTC